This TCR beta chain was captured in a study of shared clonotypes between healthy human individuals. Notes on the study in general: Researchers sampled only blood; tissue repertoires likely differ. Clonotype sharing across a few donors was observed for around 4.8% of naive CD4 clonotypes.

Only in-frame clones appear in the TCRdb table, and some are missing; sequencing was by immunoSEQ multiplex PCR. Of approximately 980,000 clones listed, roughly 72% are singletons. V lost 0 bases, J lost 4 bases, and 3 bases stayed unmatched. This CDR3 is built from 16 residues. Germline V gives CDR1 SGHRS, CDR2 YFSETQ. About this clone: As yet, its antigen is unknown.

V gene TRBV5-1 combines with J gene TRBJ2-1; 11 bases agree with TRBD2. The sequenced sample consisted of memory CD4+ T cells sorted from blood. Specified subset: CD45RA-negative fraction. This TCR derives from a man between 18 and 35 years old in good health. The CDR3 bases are TGCGCCAGCAGCTTGGAGGTAGCGGGAGGGTACAATGAGCAGTTCTTC. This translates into CASSLEVAGGYNEQFF. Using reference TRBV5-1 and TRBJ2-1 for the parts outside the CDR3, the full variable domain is KAGVTQTPRYLIKTRGQQVTLSCSPISGHRSVSWYQQTPGQGLQFLFEYFSETQRNKGNFPGRFSGRQFSNSRSEMNVSTLELGDSALYLCASSLEVAGGYNEQFFGPGTRLTVL.